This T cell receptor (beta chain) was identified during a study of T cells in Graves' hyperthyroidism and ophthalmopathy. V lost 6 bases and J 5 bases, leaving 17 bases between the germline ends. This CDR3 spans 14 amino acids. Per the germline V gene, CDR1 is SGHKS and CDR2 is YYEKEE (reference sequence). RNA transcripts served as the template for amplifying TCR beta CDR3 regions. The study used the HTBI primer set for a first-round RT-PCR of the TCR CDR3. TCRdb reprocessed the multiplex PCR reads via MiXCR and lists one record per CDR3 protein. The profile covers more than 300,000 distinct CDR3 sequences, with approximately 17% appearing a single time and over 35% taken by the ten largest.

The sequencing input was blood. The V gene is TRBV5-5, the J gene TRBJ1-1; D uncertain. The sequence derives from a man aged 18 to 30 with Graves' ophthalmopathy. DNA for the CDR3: TGTGCCAGCAAAAGTCCGGGCAAAGGGACTGAAGCTTTCTTT. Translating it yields CASKSPGKGTEAFF.